The clone carrying this TCR beta chain was picked up a small number of times. The CDR3 runs to 12 residues. Trimming cost V 7 bases and J 3 bases, with 7 bases left between them. The V gene's germline CDR1 is MNHNY and CDR2 SVGAGI (reference sequence). The repertoire was sequenced with immunoSEQ multiplex PCR; TCRdb's copy has only in-frame clones and lacks some. This sample has 15,000 to 20,000 clones, with approximately 57% found just once. The sample is drawn from a study of T cell clonotyping in hematopoietic cell transplantation. The chain links TRBV6-6 to TRBJ1-5; no firm D call. The receptor's source is a male patient aged 45-60 years who had an allogeneic stem cell transplant from an unrelated donor, so T cells may come from the graft donor. Some clones in this sample may be carry-over from other donors' samples. Sequenced material: PBMCs, taken 30 days after allogeneic stem cell transplant. CDR3 sequence (DNA): TGTGCCAGCAACCTGGACAATCAGCCCCAGCATTTT. It codes for CASNLDNQPQHF.